The 11 T cell receptor beta chains given below trace back to one sample, sequenced in a study of T cells in Graves' hyperthyroidism and ophthalmopathy. Amplified TCR beta CDR3 regions came from RNA transcripts. HTBI primers were employed in a first-round RT-PCR of the TCR CDR3. MiXCR was run by TCRdb on the multiplex PCR reads, yielding one entry per CDR3 protein. The sample lists 500,000 to 550,000 distinct CDR3 sequences, 15% to 20% seen once, with approximately 50% in the top ten. Sequenced: blood. These receptors all stem from a man aged 40-49 years with Graves' ophthalmopathy.

This rearrangement joins TRBV18 to TRBJ2-5, with D uncertain. Germline V gives CDR1 KGHSH, CDR2 LQKENI. The V end was cut by 3 bases, the J end by 6 bases, with 11 bases between. The length of the CDR3 is 13 residues. The CDR3 DNA sequence: TGTGCCAGCTCACCCTCTAGTTCCCAGACCCAGTACTTC. Amino acid sequence: CASSPSSSQTQYF.

The rearrangement uses TRBV15 and TRBJ1-1; 7 bases map to TRBD1. V dropped 1 base and J dropped 3; count of bases not matched to a gene: 5. CDR3 length: 15 residues. CDR1 and CDR2 (germline): LNHNV, YYDKDF (reference sequence). CDR3 residues: CATSRGRDSYTEAFF. The CDR3, as DNA: TGTGCCACCAGCAGAGGTCGGGACAGCTACACTGAAGCTTTCTTT.

The chain has TRBV9 and TRBJ2-1, with no clear D. V shed 0 bases and J shed 11 bases, with 6 bases lying between them. Per germline, CDR1 SGDLS and CDR2 YYNGEE. The CDR3 covers 11 residues. In DNA form, the CDR3 reads TGTGCCAGCAGCGTAGATAATAAGCAGTTCTTC. Amino acids: CASSVDNKQFF.

This clonotype was seen a few times. The CDR3 DNA follows: TGTGCCAGCAGTTTAGCGGGGGGGGTTCACAATGAGCAGTTCTTC. Its protein product is CASSLAGGVHNEQFF. This chain uses TRBV12-3 or TRBV12-4 with TRBJ2-1; 7 bases are shared with TRBD2. This CDR3 contains 15 residues. Trimming removed 0 bases from V and 5 bases from J; junction bases left unmatched: 4.

The rearrangement joins TRBV7-9 to TRBJ1-2; D possibly corresponds to TRBD1 (6 bases). The V and J ends lost 4 bases and 0 bases respectively, with 24 bases between them. Germline-derived CDR1 and CDR2 are SEHNR and FQNEAQ (reference sequence). This CDR3 comprises 19 residues. CDR3 sequence (DNA): TGTGCCAGCAGCTCCCGAGTGAGGACAGCCCCTGGCACTAACTATGGCTACACCTTC. Its translation is CASSSRVRTAPGTNYGYTF.

The rearrangement uses TRBV7-2 and TRBJ2-6; D gene ambiguous. The germline V gene encodes CDR1 SGHTA and CDR2 FQGNSA. The V gene lost 5 bases and the J gene lost 5 bases, with 13 bases spanning the gap. The length of the CDR3 is 15 residues. The CDR3 DNA sequence: TGTGCCAGCAGCCCAAGGTCCTCATGGGCCAACGTCCTGACTTTC. Protein: CASSPRSSWANVLTF.

This CDR3 is CASSWGTSNTGELFF. CDR3 bases: TGTGCCAGTAGTTGGGGGACGTCGAACACCGGGGAGCTGTTTTTT. The chain joins TRBV19 to TRBJ2-2; D may match TRBD1 or TRBD2 (5 bases each). Trimming left V 5 bases short and J 0 bases short, with 10 bases between. Germline V gives CDR1 LNHDA, CDR2 SQIVND (reference sequence). The CDR3 has 15 residues. The full variable domain, completed using reference TRBV19 and TRBJ2-2, is DGGITQSPKYLFRKEGQNVTLSCEQNLNHDAMYWYRQDPGQGLRLIYYSQIVNDFQKGDIAEGYSVSREKKESFPLTVTSAQKNPTAFYLCASSWGTSNTGELFFGEGSRLTVL.

The chain links TRBV9 to TRBJ2-7; TRBD2 agrees at 7 bases. V shed 0 bases and J 3 bases; nucleotides not matched to a gene: 9. CDR3 length: 16 amino acids. Per the germline V gene, CDR1 is SGDLS and CDR2 is YYNGEE. In DNA, the CDR3 is TGTGCCAGCAGCGTAGGGGGGGGGGGTCTCATCTACGAGCAGTACTTC. It specifies CASSVGGGGLIYEQYF.

This clonotype has only a few counts. V and J are TRBV6-1 and TRBJ2-1; D unresolved. The CDR3 is made up of 16 amino acids. V was pared by 4 bases and J by 0 bases, with 13 bases between. Germline loops: CDR1 MNHNS, CDR2 SASEGT. The CDR3 reads CASSVSPRSSYNEQFF. As DNA, the CDR3 is TGTGCCAGCAGTGTAAGTCCCCGGTCCTCCTACAATGAGCAGTTCTTC.

This clonotype was seen a few times. V usage is TRBV24-1 and J usage is TRBJ2-1; 10 bases map to TRBD2. CDR1 KGHDR and CDR2 SFDVKD come from the germline V gene. The V and J ends lost 3 bases and 0 bases, in that order; junction bases with no gene match: 13. The length of the CDR3 is 20 residues. CDR3 in DNA: TGTGCCACCAGTGATGGGACTAGCGCCTTGAAGCCTAACTCCTACAATGAGCAGTTCTTC. This encodes CATSDGTSALKPNSYNEQFF.

In this sample, this clonotype turned up many times. This rearrangement joins TRBV11-2 to TRBJ1-2, with TRBD1 as a possible D gene (6 bases). The germline gives CDR1 SGHAT, CDR2 FQNNGV. The CDR3 sequence is 12 residues long. Deletions cut 5 bases from V and 5 bases from J, with 9 bases between. CDR3 nucleotide sequence: TGTGCCAGCAGCGCGGACAGTTATGGCTACACCTTC. It yields the protein CASSADSYGYTF. Supplemented by reference TRBV11-2 and TRBJ1-2, the full variable domain reads EAGVAQSPRYKIIEKRQSVAFWCNPISGHATLYWYQQILGQGPKLLIQFQNNGVVDDSQLPKDRFSAERLKGVDSTLKIQPAKLEDSAVYLCASSADSYGYTFGSGTRLTVV.